This TCR beta chain was identified in a study of CD8+CD57+ T cells in acquired aplastic anemia. Study-level background: There were roughly 9.8 million reads, on average, for CD4+ cells from healthy donors. Overall study results and limits: Roughly 30 CD8+ CDR3 sequences occurred in both the patients and the controls.

Regarding this clonotype: What it binds is unknown.

TCR beta VDJ and CDR3 profiling used genomic DNA as template. TCRdb re-derived calls from the reads in MiXCR, one entry per CDR3 protein. The sample yields about 140,000 distinct CDR3 sequences, 41% seen once. This TCR came from a human donor in good health, serving as a control. The specimen was sorted CD4+, CD8+, or CD8+CD57+ T cells (not recorded which) from PBMCs.

The CDR3 sequence: CASTPIRGTGGSGTEAFF. The CDR3 nucleotides are TGTGCCAGCACTCCCATCCGGGGGACAGGGGGCTCGGGGACTGAAGCTTTCTTT. The gene calls are TRBV12-3 or TRBV12-4 and TRBJ1-1, with 12 bases lining up with TRBD1. V was pared by 7 bases and J by 5 bases, with 17 bases of the junction left unmatched. This CDR3 region has 18 residues.